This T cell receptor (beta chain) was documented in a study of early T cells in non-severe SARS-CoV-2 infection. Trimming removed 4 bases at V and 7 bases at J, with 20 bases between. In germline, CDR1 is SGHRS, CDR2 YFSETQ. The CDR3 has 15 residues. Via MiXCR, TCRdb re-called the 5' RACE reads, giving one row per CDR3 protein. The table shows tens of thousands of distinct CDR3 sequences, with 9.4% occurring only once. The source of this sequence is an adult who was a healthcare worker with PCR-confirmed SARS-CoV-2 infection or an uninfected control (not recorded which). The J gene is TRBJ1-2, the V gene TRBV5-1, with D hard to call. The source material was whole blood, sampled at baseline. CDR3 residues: CASSPVSQDPGGYTF. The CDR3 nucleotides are TGCGCCAGCAGCCCAGTGAGTCAGGATCCGGGTGGCTACACCTTC. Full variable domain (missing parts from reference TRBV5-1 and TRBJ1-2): KAGVTQTPRYLIKTRGQQVTLSCSPISGHRSVSWYQQTPGQGLQFLFEYFSETQRNKGNFPGRFSGRQFSNSRSEMNVSTLELGDSALYLCASSPVSQDPGGYTFGSGTRLTVV.